Sequencing of this TCR beta chain was carried out in a study of blood T cell repertoires in COVID-19. The ends were cut back, 4 bases at V and 2 bases at J, with 15 bases in the middle. Germline loops: CDR1 LGHDT, CDR2 YNNKEL (reference sequence). The CDR3 extends over 15 amino acids. Participants came from 24 US areas, aged about 18 to 89 years. Participants had their cohort set by participant-reported clinical history. Sequencing was performed with immunoSEQ multiplex PCR; in TCRdb, only in-frame clones are kept and a portion is missing. Of about 430,000 clones detected, approximately 92% appear once; the ten largest clones hold more than 0.95%.

The source is a man under 40 who had recovered from COVID-19. The material sequenced was PBMCs or T cells enriched from blood (not recorded which). This chain joins TRBV3-1 (or the pseudogene TRBV3-2) and TRBJ2-7, with D possibly matching TRBD1 (6 bases). CDR3: CASSPRGTTTYEQYF. CDR3 nucleotides: TGTGCCAGCAGCCCAAGGGGGACAACTACCTACGAGCAGTACTTC.